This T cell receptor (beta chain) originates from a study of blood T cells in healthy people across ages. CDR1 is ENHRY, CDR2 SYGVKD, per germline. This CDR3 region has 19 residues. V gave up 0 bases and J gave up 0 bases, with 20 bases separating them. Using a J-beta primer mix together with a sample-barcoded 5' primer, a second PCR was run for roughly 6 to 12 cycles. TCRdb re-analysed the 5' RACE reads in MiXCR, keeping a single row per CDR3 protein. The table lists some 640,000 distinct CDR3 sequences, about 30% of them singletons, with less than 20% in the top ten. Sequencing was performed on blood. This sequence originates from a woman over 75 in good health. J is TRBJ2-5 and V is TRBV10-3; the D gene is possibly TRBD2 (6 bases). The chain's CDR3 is CAISESRMAGSGDQETQYF. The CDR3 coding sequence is TGTGCCATCAGTGAGTCTCGAATGGCTGGTAGCGGCGACCAAGAGACCCAGTACTTC.